These 27 T cell receptor beta chains were all obtained from the same sample, sequenced in a study of shared clonotypes between healthy human individuals. Some clones are missing from TCRdb's copy, which holds only in-frame ones; the method was immunoSEQ multiplex PCR. The data hold about 980,000 clones, with 70% to 85% observed a single time. Sequenced: memory CD4+ T cells sorted from blood. The subset here: CD45RA-negative fraction. These receptors all stem from a young man in good health.

The chain couples TRBV5-1 to TRBJ2-2; 8 nucleotides agree with TRBD2. The CDR3 is 18 amino acids. The V gene end was trimmed by 2 bases and the J gene end by 6 bases; junction bases not matched to a gene: 15. The germline gives CDR1 SGHRS, CDR2 YFSETQ. As DNA, the CDR3 is TGCGCCAGCAGCTTCGCGATAGCGGGGCAGAGCGAGGCCGGGGAGCTGTTTTTT. Protein: CASSFAIAGQSEAGELFF.

The chain is built from TRBV5-1 and TRBJ1-1; weak D call: TRBD1 (6 bases). The CDR3 covers 14 residues. CDR1 is SGHRS and CDR2 is YFSETQ in the germline V gene. The V gene lost 4 bases and the J gene lost 2 bases, with 12 bases spanning the gap. The CDR3 nucleotides are TGCGCCAGCAGCAGGACAGTGGTCAACACTGAAGCTTTCTTT. Its translation: CASSRTVVNTEAFF.

This chain uses TRBV19 with TRBJ2-4; 7 positions agree with TRBD1. Germline values: CDR1 LNHDA, CDR2 SQIVND (reference sequence). The length of the CDR3 is 16 residues. Trimming cost V 3 bases and J 1 base; bases outside gene matches: 6. DNA of the CDR3: TGTGCCAGTAGTATTATAGGGGGCGCTGCCAAAAACATTCAGTACTTC. Amino acids: CASSIIGGAAKNIQYF.

This clone was observed a few times. This chain links TRBV20-1 with TRBJ1-4; D gene unclear. Germline values: CDR1 DFQATT, CDR2 SNEGSKA (reference sequence). The CDR3 consists of 11 residues. Trimming removed 5 bases from V and 4 bases from J, with 5 bases in between. The CDR3 DNA reads TGCAGTGCTGCCCTTAATGAAAAACTGTTTTTT. This gives the protein CSAALNEKLFF.

The chain combines TRBV5-1 with TRBJ2-1; 14 bases are shared with TRBD2. The CDR3 consists of 16 residues. V lost 4 bases, J lost 4 bases, and 4 bases stayed unmatched. Germline CDR1 and CDR2: SGHRS and YFSETQ. This CDR3 reads CASSPTSGRGYNEQFF. The CDR3 DNA reads TGCGCCAGCAGCCCGACTAGCGGGAGGGGGTACAATGAGCAGTTCTTC.

This clone appeared once. V usage is TRBV18 and J usage is TRBJ2-2; TRBD2 agrees at 8 bases. The CDR3 consists of 16 residues. Germline values: CDR1 KGHSH, CDR2 LQKENI. V lost 0 bases, J lost 7 bases, and 7 bases stayed unmatched. In DNA, the CDR3 is TGTGCCAGCTCACCACCCTCCAGCGGGAGTATCGGGGAGCTGTTTTTT. Its translation: CASSPPSSGSIGELFF.

To note about this clone: This may come from a read error, since a much larger clone is one base off. V usage is TRBV7-2 and J usage is TRBJ2-3; TRBD2 agrees at 9 bases. The CDR3 consists of 15 residues. Germline values: CDR1 SGHTA, CDR2 FQGNSA. V lost 0 bases, J lost 4 bases, and 2 bases stayed unmatched. In DNA, the CDR3 is TGTGCCAGCAGCTTAGCTAGCGGGAGCGCAGATACGCAGTATTTT. Protein: CASSLASGSADTQYF. Filled out from reference TRBV7-2 and TRBJ2-3, the complete variable domain reads GAGVSQSPSNKVTEKGKDVELRCDPISGHTALYWYRQSLGQGLEFLIYFQGNSAPDKSGLPSDRFSAERTGGSVSTLTIQRTQQEDSAVYLCASSLASGSADTQYFGPGTRLTVL.

This chain connects TRBV28 to TRBJ2-1; D remains ambiguous. Germline V gene sequence: CDR1 MDHEN, CDR2 SYDVKM. The V end lost 1 base, the J end lost 1 base, and 8 bases lay between the germline ends. The CDR3 length is 15 residues. CDR3 sequence reads: CASSLYTGSYNEQFF. CDR3 in DNA: TGTGCCAGCAGTTTATACACTGGATCCTACAATGAGCAGTTCTTC.

This sequence joins TRBV6-1 and TRBJ2-7; D possibly uses TRBD1 or TRBD2 (5 bases each). CDR3 size: 14 residues. Germline V gene data show CDR1 as MNHNS and CDR2 as SASEGT. With 5 bases removed from V and 1 base from J, the gap between germline ends came to 12 bases. The CDR3 reads CASSPPGPSYEQYF. Written as DNA, the CDR3 is TGTGCCAGCAGTCCCCCGGGACCTTCCTACGAGCAGTACTTC.

Details on this clone: The sample holds other DNA sequences that translate to the same CDR3. The V and J genes are TRBV5-1 and TRBJ2-7; possible D gene TRBD2, 5 bases. Trimming took 4 bases from V and 1 from J, leaving 12 bases between them. The V gene's germline CDR1 is SGHRS and CDR2 YFSETQ. The CDR3 extends over 14 amino acids. CDR3 nucleotide sequence: TGCGCCAGCAGCCCTCGGGGTGGGTCCTACGAGCAGTACTTC. Its translation is CASSPRGGSYEQYF.

The rearrangement joins TRBV6-1 to TRBJ1-5, with D perhaps TRBD1 (6 bases). Per germline, CDR1 MNHNS and CDR2 SASEGT. The CDR3 has 15 amino acids. Trimming removed 6 bases from V and 5 bases from J, with 17 bases in between. This CDR3 reads CASRLAGASDQPQHF. The CDR3 DNA follows: TGTGCCAGCAGACTAGCAGGGGCTTCGGATCAGCCCCAGCATTTT.

CDR3 amino acids: CASSVDRIPDYNEQFF. The CDR3 region has the DNA TGTGCCAGCAGCGTGGACAGGATCCCGGACTACAATGAGCAGTTCTTC. J is TRBJ2-1 and V is TRBV5-8; 7 nucleotides agree with TRBD1. This CDR3 comprises 16 residues. Trimming removed 4 bases from V and 3 bases from J; junction bases left unmatched: 10. Germline-derived CDR1 and CDR2 are SGHTS and YDEGEE.

The chain has TRBV5-6 and TRBJ2-5, with 8 bases fitting TRBD2. V dropped 2 bases and J dropped 4; count of bases not matched to a gene: 4. CDR3 length: 14 amino acids. The germline V gene encodes CDR1 SGHDT and CDR2 YYEEEE. The CDR3 coding sequence is TGTGCCAGCAGCTTACCGGGGGGGCCAGAGACCCAGTACTTC. It encodes CASSLPGGPETQYF.

This chain links TRBV4-3 with TRBJ2-7, with D hard to call. Looked up from germline, CDR1 is LGHNA and CDR2 is YSLEER. V was pared by 3 bases and J by 1 base, with 7 bases between. This CDR3 has 13 residues. The CDR3 region is CASSHPGSYEQYF. In DNA, the CDR3 is TGCGCCAGCAGCCACCCCGGGTCCTACGAGCAGTACTTC.

Worth noting for this clone: Other DNA sequences in this specimen translate into the identical CDR3. This chain uses TRBV9 with TRBJ1-1; D perhaps matches TRBD1 (5 bases). Trimming removed 2 bases from V and 1 base from J, with 6 bases in between. This CDR3 region has 13 residues. Germline loops: CDR1 SGDLS, CDR2 YYNGEE. This CDR3 reads CASSVQGNTEAFF. The CDR3 DNA sequence: TGTGCCAGCAGCGTTCAGGGGAACACTGAAGCTTTCTTT.

The table lists this clone with a count of one. The V call is TRBV7-2, the J call TRBJ2-1, with a weak D call TRBD2 (7 bases). CDR1 and CDR2 (germline): SGHTA, FQGNSA. V lost 5 bases to trimming and J lost 3 bases, with 17 bases between them. This CDR3 is 16 amino acids long. The CDR3 nucleotides read TGTGCCAGCAGCACGGAGGGGGGGACCTTCTACAATGAGCAGTTCTTC. Translated: CASSTEGGTFYNEQFF.

This clone occurred a few times. The genes are TRBV5-1 and TRBJ1-1; TRBD1 might be the D (5 bases). The V gene lost 4 bases and the J gene lost 5 bases, with 15 bases spanning the gap. The CDR3 covers 14 residues. Germline CDR1 SGHRS, CDR2 YFSETQ. CDR3 in amino acids: CASSRGTARTEAFF. The DNA of the CDR3 is TGCGCCAGCAGCAGGGGAACGGCGAGGACTGAAGCTTTCTTT.

The chain uses TRBV6-1 and TRBJ2-3; possibly TRBD1 for D (5 bases). The length of the CDR3 is 13 residues. V lost 11 bases, J lost 3 bases, and 15 bases lay in between. Germline V gene data show CDR1 as MNHNS and CDR2 as SASEGT. CDR3 amino acids: CARSNRLTDTQYF. The CDR3 nucleotides are TGTGCCCGCTCTAACAGGCTTACAGATACGCAGTATTTT.

The rearrangement uses TRBV27 and TRBJ1-1, with unresolved D. The CDR3 contains 14 residues. Trimming left V 3 bases short and J 5 bases short, with 13 bases between. Looked up from germline, CDR1 is MNHEY and CDR2 is SMNVEV (reference sequence). CDR3 sequence reads: CASSFEVVGTEAFF. Here the CDR3 DNA reads TGTGCCAGCAGTTTCGAGGTAGTGGGGACTGAAGCTTTCTTT.

The chain couples TRBV18 to TRBJ2-3; 10 nucleotides match TRBD1. Per the germline V gene, CDR1 is KGHSH and CDR2 is LQKENI. The V segment lost 3 bases and the J segment 4 bases; nucleotides outside the gene matches: 4. The CDR3 totals 15 residues. CDR3 DNA: TGTGCCAGCTCACCCGGACAGGGGGGCGCAGATACGCAGTATTTT. Its translation: CASSPGQGGADTQYF.

The chain couples TRBV2 to TRBJ1-1; D perhaps matches TRBD1 (5 bases). CDR1 is SNHLY and CDR2 is FYNNEI in the germline V gene. This CDR3 has 14 residues. Trimming stripped 4 bases from V and 5 bases from J, with 14 bases between. Here the CDR3 DNA reads TGTGCCAGCAGTGTTTCTGGGGGTTGGACTGAAGCTTTCTTT. Encoded protein: CASSVSGGWTEAFF.

This chain uses TRBV6-6 with TRBJ2-7, with D tentatively TRBD1 (6 bases). Trimming left V 2 bases short and J 3 bases short, with 8 bases between. CDR1 and CDR2 from the germline V gene are MNHNY and SVGAGI (reference sequence). This CDR3 comprises 13 residues. The CDR3: CASSYTTGYEQYF. The CDR3 region has the DNA TGTGCCAGCAGTTACACGACAGGCTACGAGCAGTACTTC.

The chain recombines TRBV30 with TRBJ2-7; 11 nucleotides line up with TRBD1. The CDR3 length is 15 residues. The trim removed 3 bases at V and 3 bases at J, leaving 7 bases unmatched. Germline V gene data show CDR1 as GTSNPN and CDR2 as SVGIG (reference sequence). CDR3 sequence reads: CAWRDPGQGVYEQYF. Written as DNA, the CDR3 is TGTGCCTGGAGGGACCCGGGACAGGGGGTCTACGAGCAGTACTTC.

The rearrangement uses TRBV4-3 and TRBJ2-7, with 9 bases fitting TRBD1. The ends lost 3 bases at V and 3 bases at J; junction bases unmatched: 9. The germline CDR1 and CDR2 sequences are LGHNA and YSLEER. The CDR3 runs to 16 residues. Here the CDR3 DNA reads TGCGCCAGCAGCCAGACCGTGGGGACAGGGTACTACGAGCAGTACTTC. Its protein is CASSQTVGTGYYEQYF.

The chain carries TRBV7-8 and TRBJ2-5, with no clear D. Germline V gives CDR1 SGHVS, CDR2 FQNEAQ. This CDR3 comprises 14 residues. Trimming removed 6 bases from V and 2 bases from J, with 13 bases in between. CDR3 nucleotide sequence: TGTGCCAGCAGACCTTCCTCCAGACAAGAGACCCAGTACTTC. Residues: CASRPSSRQETQYF. Full variable domain (outside the CDR3, taken from reference TRBV7-8 and TRBJ2-5): GAGVSQSPRYKVAKRGQDVALRCDPISGHVSLFWYQQALGQGPEFLTYFQNEAQLDKSGLPSDRFFAERPEGSVSTLKIQRTQQEDSAVYLCASRPSSRQETQYFGPGTRLLVL.

Points on this clone: Other nucleotide sequences from this sample produce the same CDR3. The V call is TRBV30, the J call TRBJ1-3; D gene uncertain. CDR3 length equals 13 residues. The germline V gene has CDR1 GTSNPN and CDR2 SVGIG (reference sequence). Trimming removed 3 bases at V and 4 bases at J, with 10 bases between. In DNA form, the CDR3 reads TGTGCCTGGAGCCGGGGAACCGGAAACACCATATATTTT. Translated, it gives CAWSRGTGNTIYF.

This chain joins TRBV14 and TRBJ2-5, with D unresolved. This CDR3 contains 12 residues. Germline loops: CDR1 SGHDN, CDR2 FVKESK. Trimming stripped 8 bases from V and 2 bases from J, with 9 bases between. CDR3 nucleotides: TGTGCCAGCGGCCTTGTTCAAGAGACCCAGTACTTC. Its protein is CASGLVQETQYF.